The clone carrying this TCR beta chain was observed many times. CDR1 MGHDK and CDR2 SYGVNS come from the germline V gene. Between the trimmed V and J ends, which lost 3 bases and 2 bases, there was a span of 18 bases. CDR3 length: 17 residues. This sample was taken from a study of T-cell reconstitution after alpha-beta-depleted transplantation in children. It was with unique molecular identifiers that the TCRbeta library was prepared. TCRdb processed the PCR reads anew with MiXCR; each CDR3 protein has one entry. The sample contains approximately 640,000 distinct CDR3 sequences, around a sixth of which appear only once.

The chain employs TRBV25-1 and TRBJ2-3; weak D call: TRBD1 (6 bases). This specimen was PBMCs from the stem cell graft donor, taken from the stem cell graft. The TCR originated in a human donor who donated a stem cell graft to a child with acute myeloid leukemia. The chain's CDR3 is CASSDRGPTLYTDTQYF. DNA for the CDR3: TGTGCCAGCAGTGACAGGGGCCCAACTCTCTACACAGATACGCAGTATTTT.